These 31 T cell receptor beta chains were all obtained from the same sample, sequenced in a study of cytomegalovirus exposure and HLA in healthy donors. In the PCR, 60 Vbeta and 13 Jbeta primers were used. Libraries were prepared by immunoSEQ multiplex PCR; TCRdb keeps only in-frame clonotypes and omits some of them. The data hold about 150,000 clones, with under 10% observed a single time. Specimen: PBMCs. The receptor source for this set is a woman between 35 and 50 years old in good health and CMV-seropositive.

A few counts support this clone. J is TRBJ1-2 and V is TRBV2, with 10 nucleotides matching TRBD1. This CDR3 region has 15 residues. The V and J ends lost 6 bases and 2 bases, in that order; junction bases with no gene match: 6. Germline V gene sequence: CDR1 SNHLY, CDR2 FYNNEI. This chain's CDR3 is CASRGGQGRNYGYTF. DNA for the CDR3: TGTGCCAGCAGGGGGGGACAGGGGCGCAACTATGGCTACACCTTC.

The gene calls are TRBV5-6 and TRBJ1-4, with unresolved D. The germline V gene has CDR1 SGHDT and CDR2 YYEEEE. Trimming removed 1 base at V and 3 bases at J, with 10 bases between. CDR3 length: 15 residues. The CDR3 region is CASSLYQTSNEKLFF. The CDR3 coding sequence is TGTGCCAGCAGCTTGTACCAGACTTCTAATGAAAAACTGTTTTTT.

The genes are TRBV5-1 and TRBJ1-2, with D perhaps matching TRBD1 (5 bases). The V gene lost 1 base and the J gene lost 3 bases, with 10 bases spanning the gap. CDR3 length equals 14 residues. Per germline, CDR1 SGHRS and CDR2 YFSETQ. CDR3 loop: CASSLQGDDYGYTF. The CDR3 nucleotides are TGCGCCAGCAGCTTGCAGGGTGACGACTATGGCTACACCTTC.

This clone has more than one count but fewer than ten. This sequence joins TRBV10-2 and TRBJ2-7, with 7 bases that match TRBD2. The CDR3 is 12 residues long. Germline CDR1 reads WSHSY; CDR2 reads SAAADI. J was trimmed by 4 bases and V by 7 bases; bases with no gene match: 4. The CDR3 loop is CASMGGEYEQYF. Written as DNA, the CDR3 is TGCGCCAGCATGGGAGGGGAATACGAGCAGTACTTC.

This chain uses TRBV11-3 with TRBJ2-1; TRBD2 agrees at 8 bases. Germline V gene sequence: CDR1 SGHNT, CDR2 YENEEA. V gave up 5 bases and J gave up 5 bases; unmatched junction bases: 5. This CDR3 has 14 amino acids. The CDR3 DNA reads TGTGCCAGCAGCGGGCAGCGGGGGCACAATGAGCAGTTCTTC. Translating it yields CASSGQRGHNEQFF.

On this clone itself: Additional DNA sequences in this sample encode the identical CDR3. V is TRBV5-6 and J is TRBJ1-4, with D perhaps TRBD1 (6 bases). Trimming took off 4 bases at V and 5 bases at J, with 12 bases between the two ends. The CDR3 is made up of 14 amino acids. CDR1 and CDR2 from the germline V gene are SGHDT and YYEEEE. The chain's CDR3 is CASSQQGVNEKLFF. The CDR3 bases are TGTGCCAGCAGCCAACAGGGCGTAAATGAAAAACTGTTTTTT. Drawing the rest from reference TRBV5-6 and TRBJ1-4, the complete variable domain is DAGVTQSPTHLIKTRGQQVTLRCSPKSGHDTVSWYQQALGQGPQFIFQYYEEEERQRGNFPDRFSGHQFPNYSSELNVNALLLGDSALYLCASSQQGVNEKLFFGSGTQLSVL.

This clone was counted between two and nine times. The chain combines TRBV18 with TRBJ1-1; TRBD1 agrees at 8 bases. Trimming cost V 8 bases and J 7 bases; bases outside gene matches: 9. The CDR3 is 13 amino acids. CDR1 and CDR2 (germline): KGHSH, LQKENI. Written as DNA, the CDR3 is TGTGCCAGCGCCGGGACAGGTAGACATGAAGCTTTCTTT. Protein product: CASAGTGRHEAFF.

The rearrangement links TRBV6-5 to TRBJ2-1; possible D gene TRBD2, 5 bases. CDR1 MNHEY and CDR2 SVGAGI come from the germline V gene. The ends were cut back, 0 bases at V and 6 bases at J, with 12 bases in the middle. The CDR3 covers 15 residues. The CDR3 loop is CASSYSSGIGNEQFF. The CDR3 nucleotides read TGTGCCAGCAGTTACTCGAGCGGTATTGGCAATGAGCAGTTCTTC.

The V call is TRBV7-6, the J call TRBJ2-5; maybe TRBD1 (6 bases). V lost 4 bases and J 2 bases, leaving 14 bases between the germline ends. The CDR3 contains 15 residues. The V gene's germline CDR1 is SGHVS and CDR2 FNYEAQ. Here the CDR3 DNA reads TGTGCCAGCAGCTCCCGGCAGGGGCGGCAAGAGACCCAGTACTTC. It yields the protein CASSSRQGRQETQYF. The full variable domain, with the rest looked up from reference TRBV7-6 and TRBJ2-5, is GAGVSQSPRYKVTKRGQDVALRCDPISGHVSLYWYRQALGQGPEFLTYFNYEAQQDKSGLPNDRFSAERPEGSISTLTIQRTEQRDSAMYRCASSSRQGRQETQYFGPGTRLLVL.

The chain joins TRBV28 to TRBJ1-5; TRBD1 might be the D (5 bases). CDR1 is MDHEN, CDR2 SYDVKM, per germline. Between the trimmed V and J ends, which lost 5 bases and 0 bases, there was a span of 17 bases. CDR3 length equals 17 residues. Here the CDR3 DNA reads TGTGCCAGCAGTGGGGGGGGACTGCAGTATAGCAATCAGCCCCAGCATTTT. Protein: CASSGGGLQYSNQPQHF.

The V gene is TRBV5-5, the J gene TRBJ2-5, with 8 bases fitting TRBD1. Germline V gene data show CDR1 as SGHKS and CDR2 as YYEKEE (reference sequence). Unmatched junction bases numbered 2, after V lost 3 bases and J lost 4 bases. CDR3 length: 13 amino acids. The DNA for the CDR3 is TGTGCCAGCAGCTGGACAGGGTTAGAGACCCAGTACTTC. It specifies CASSWTGLETQYF.

This clone has a handful of counts. This rearrangement joins TRBV6-5 to TRBJ1-1; D not certain. The V end was cut by 5 bases, the J end by 1 base, with 8 bases between. This CDR3 region has 13 residues. Germline V CDR1 and CDR2: MNHEY, SVGAGI. The CDR3 loop is CASSKLRNTEAFF. DNA for the CDR3: TGTGCCAGCAGTAAATTGAGGAACACTGAAGCTTTCTTT.

The chain links TRBV6-1 to TRBJ1-2; D ambiguous. Germline V gene sequence: CDR1 MNHNS, CDR2 SASEGT. Trimming left V 6 bases short and J 6 bases short, with 20 bases between. This CDR3 has 15 amino acids. DNA of the CDR3: TGTGCCAGCAGGACTGGCTGGCTGCGCGGGGATGGCTACACCTTC. Translated: CASRTGWLRGDGYTF.

This chain connects TRBV9 to TRBJ2-3; TRBD2 aligns across 9 bases. Trimming removed 2 bases from V and 2 bases from J; junction bases left unmatched: 6. Germline values: CDR1 SGDLS, CDR2 YYNGEE. CDR3 length: 16 amino acids. In DNA, the CDR3 is TGTGCCAGCAGCGTTGCGGGGGGGCAGGTCACAGATACGCAGTATTTT. It yields the protein CASSVAGGQVTDTQYF.

The chain recombines TRBV7-3 with TRBJ2-2; the match to TRBD2 covers 12 bases. This CDR3 contains 15 residues. J gave up 4 bases and V 5 bases, and 2 bases lay outside the gene matches. CDR1 and CDR2 (germline): SGHTA, FQGTGA. CDR3 amino acids: CASSELAGGTGELFF. CDR3 nucleotide sequence: TGTGCCAGCAGCGAACTAGCGGGGGGCACCGGGGAGCTGTTTTTT.

This rearrangement joins TRBV6-1 to TRBJ1-6; 10 bases align to TRBD1. Germline V lookup: CDR1 MNHNS, CDR2 SASEGT. This CDR3 is 14 amino acids long. Trimming took 5 bases from V and 7 from J; bases not matched to a gene: 2. The CDR3: CASSLDRGNSPLHF. Written as DNA, the CDR3 is TGTGCCAGCAGTTTGGACAGGGGGAATTCACCCCTCCACTTT.

This clone has just a few counts. The DNA of the CDR3 is TGCAGCGTTAAACAGGGGCTAGTCGGATCCTACGAGCAGTACTTC. The encoded protein is CSVKQGLVGSYEQYF. This sequence joins TRBV29-1 and TRBJ2-7, with TRBD1 matching over 7 bases. J was trimmed by 1 base and V by 5 bases; bases with no gene match: 11. Germline V CDR1 and CDR2: SQVTM, ANQGSEA. The CDR3 loop spans 15 amino acids.

This clone was seen only a few times. The CDR3 spells CASSPFSGGLETQYF. CDR3 nucleotide sequence: TGTGCCAGCAGCCCCTTTAGCGGGGGCCTAGAGACCCAGTACTTC. The V call is TRBV27, the J call TRBJ2-5; 9 bases align to TRBD2. The CDR3 runs to 15 residues. Germline loops: CDR1 MNHEY, CDR2 SMNVEV (reference sequence). Unmatched junction bases numbered 9, after V lost 6 bases and J lost 4 bases.

For this clone: This is likely a read error, given that the CDR3 carries no conserved phenylalanine or tryptophan at its end. The DNA is omitted, as the CDR3 cannot be located on it reliably, and the CDR3 follows TCRdb's listing. The CDR3 here is CASSSVAGGWDTGEMFL. This chain connects TRBV7-6 to TRBJ2-2; whether TRBD2, the table's D call, matches the DNA was not checked. Ends included, the CDR3 has 17 residues. Germline V gene lookup returns CDR1 SGHVS and CDR2 FNYEAQ.

This clone came up a few times. The CDR3 DNA is TGTGCCAGCAGCCCACGCAACCAGAACGGCTACACCTTC. It is translated as CASSPRNQNGYTF. V and J are TRBV27 and TRBJ1-2; no firm D call. CDR3 length: 13 residues. The germline V and J ends were trimmed by 6 bases and 8 bases, with 16 bases remaining between them. CDR1 and CDR2 (germline): MNHEY, SMNVEV (reference sequence).

The J gene is TRBJ2-5, the V gene TRBV15; 8 bases are a match to TRBD2. Germline CDR1 and CDR2: LNHNV and YYDKDF (reference sequence). The length of the CDR3 is 15 residues. The junction had 3 bases not matched to a gene; V was cut back by 1 base and J by 2 bases. The CDR3 here is CATSRVAGLQETQYF. In DNA, the CDR3 is TGTGCCACCAGCAGAGTAGCGGGGTTACAAGAGACCCAGTACTTC.

This chain joins TRBV5-1 and TRBJ2-7, with D maybe TRBD1 (5 bases). Trimming took off 0 bases at V and 3 bases at J, with 13 bases between the two ends. This CDR3 comprises 15 residues. CDR1 SGHRS and CDR2 YFSETQ come from the germline V gene. Here the CDR3 reads CASSLVGLYFYEQYF. The CDR3 region has the DNA TGCGCCAGCAGCTTGGTGGGGCTTTATTTCTACGAGCAGTACTTC. The complete variable domain, with remaining parts taken from reference TRBV5-1 and TRBJ2-7, reads KAGVTQTPRYLIKTRGQQVTLSCSPISGHRSVSWYQQTPGQGLQFLFEYFSETQRNKGNFPGRFSGRQFSNSRSEMNVSTLELGDSALYLCASSLVGLYFYEQYFGPGTRLTVT.

The chain couples TRBV12-5 to TRBJ2-1; 10 bases match TRBD2. In germline, CDR1 is LGHNT, CDR2 FRNRAP. J lost 1 base, V lost 0 bases, and 15 bases had no gene match. This CDR3 is built from 21 residues. In nucleotides, the CDR3 is TGTGCTAGTGGTTTGGTACCCCCGGGACTAGCGCTTTCAATTTCCTACAATGAGCAGTTCTTC. It is translated as CASGLVPPGLALSISYNEQFF.

This clone was seen a handful of times. The chain couples TRBV6-6 to TRBJ2-2; weak D call: TRBD2 (6 bases). Trimming stripped 0 bases from V and 5 bases from J, with 10 bases between. Germline CDR1 MNHNY, CDR2 SVGAGI (reference sequence). This CDR3 contains 15 residues. The CDR3 DNA reads TGTGCCAGCAGTTACTCGGAGGGCGCAACCGGGGAGCTGTTTTTT. The encoded protein is CASSYSEGATGELFF.

The genes are TRBV9 and TRBJ2-1; no clear D. Germline values: CDR1 SGDLS, CDR2 YYNGEE. CDR3 length: 14 amino acids. V lost 1 base, J lost 6 bases, and 11 bases lay in between. CDR3 amino acids: CASSVIQASNEQFF. For the CDR3, the DNA is TGTGCCAGCAGCGTAATCCAGGCCTCCAATGAGCAGTTCTTC. Full variable domain (outside the CDR3, taken from reference TRBV9 and TRBJ2-1): DSGVTQTPKHLITATGQRVTLRCSPRSGDLSVYWYQQSLDQGLQFLIQYYNGEERAKGNILERFSAQQFPDLHSELNLSSLELGDSALYFCASSVIQASNEQFFGPGTRLTVL.

This sequence joins TRBV7-2 and TRBJ2-7; TRBD1 aligns across 7 bases. This CDR3 region has 16 residues. Germline CDR1 is SGHTA and CDR2 is FQGNSA. Trimming at V came to 5 bases and at J to 2 bases, leaving 12 bases not matched to a gene. CDR3 sequence (DNA): TGTGCCAGCAGCCCACAAGCCGGGACAGTAGCCTACGAGCAGTACTTC. It encodes CASSPQAGTVAYEQYF. The complete variable domain, with remaining parts taken from reference TRBV7-2 and TRBJ2-7, reads GAGVSQSPSNKVTEKGKDVELRCDPISGHTALYWYRQSLGQGLEFLIYFQGNSAPDKSGLPSDRFSAERTGGSVSTLTIQRTQQEDSAVYLCASSPQAGTVAYEQYFGPGTRLTVT.

This clone was counted only a few times. V usage is TRBV5-4 and J usage is TRBJ1-1, with D perhaps TRBD1 (6 bases). CDR3 length: 14 residues. Trimming took off 4 bases at V and 0 bases at J, with 10 bases between the two ends. The germline V gene encodes CDR1 SGHNT and CDR2 YYREEE (reference sequence). CDR3 loop: CASSRGQLNTEAFF. Here the CDR3 DNA reads TGTGCCAGCAGCCGGGGACAATTGAACACTGAAGCTTTCTTT.

A few counts support this clone. This sequence joins TRBV15 and TRBJ2-7; 9 nucleotides align to TRBD1. V gave up 0 bases and J gave up 5 bases; unmatched junction bases: 8. CDR3 length equals 16 residues. Germline CDR1 reads LNHNV; CDR2 reads YYDKDF (reference sequence). The CDR3 here is CATSRDVGTGFDEQYF. Written as DNA, the CDR3 is TGTGCCACCAGCAGAGATGTTGGGACAGGGTTTGACGAGCAGTACTTC.

This chain joins TRBV27 and TRBJ1-1; maybe TRBD1 (5 bases). CDR1 MNHEY and CDR2 SMNVEV come from the germline V gene (reference sequence). The V gene lost 5 bases and the J gene lost 1 base, with 8 bases spanning the gap. The CDR3 is 13 residues long. For the CDR3, the DNA is TGTGCCAGCAGTGACGACAGGAACACTGAAGCTTTCTTT. The encoded protein is CASSDDRNTEAFF.

The V and J genes are TRBV5-1 and TRBJ1-5, with D maybe TRBD1 (6 bases). The CDR3 contains 15 residues. Trimming left V 0 bases short and J 0 bases short, with 7 bases between. CDR1 and CDR2 from the germline V gene are SGHRS and YFSETQ. The CDR3 DNA follows: TGCGCCAGCAGCTTGGCAGGGGATAGCAATCAGCCCCAGCATTTT. This encodes CASSLAGDSNQPQHF.

This clone was seen a handful of times. The chain carries TRBV7-9 and TRBJ2-5; D gene ambiguous. Germline lookup yields CDR1 SEHNR and CDR2 FQNEAQ (reference sequence). This CDR3 has 14 residues. V was pared by 5 bases and J by 0 bases, with 10 bases between. DNA for the CDR3: TGTGCCAGCAGCCCAACCCTAGACCAAGAGACCCAGTACTTC. Translating it yields CASSPTLDQETQYF.